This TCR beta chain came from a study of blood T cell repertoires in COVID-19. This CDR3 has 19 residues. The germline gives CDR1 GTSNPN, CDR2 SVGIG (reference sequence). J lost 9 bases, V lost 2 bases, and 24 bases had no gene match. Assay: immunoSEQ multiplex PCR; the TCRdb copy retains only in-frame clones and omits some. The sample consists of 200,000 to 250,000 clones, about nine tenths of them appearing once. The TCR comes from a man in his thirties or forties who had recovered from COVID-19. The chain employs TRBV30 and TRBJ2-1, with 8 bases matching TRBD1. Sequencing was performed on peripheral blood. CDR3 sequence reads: CAWSLAASGGFGWWREQFF. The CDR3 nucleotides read TGTGCCTGGAGTTTAGCCGCATCAGGGGGCTTTGGTTGGTGGCGTGAGCAGTTCTTC.